The rows below give T cell receptor beta chains drawn from one sample of a study of blood T cell repertoires in COVID-19. Data came from immunoSEQ multiplex PCR; TCRdb stores just in-frame clones and leaves some out. The data show hundreds of thousands of clones, with roughly 79% seen just once and 6.5% to 9.5% held by the top ten. Sequenced material: peripheral blood. The receptors were gathered from a woman aged 80 or over with COVID-19, enrolled during active disease. Both conserved end residues are part of each CDR3. The D gene is left open where the match is weak. Part of the rows lack a size; the others show once, few, many or a class for expanded clones.

12	TRBV19	-	TRBJ2-7	-	TGTGCCAGTAGTTCAGGCACCTACGAGCAGTACTTC	CASSSGTYEQYF
13	TRBV5-6	-	TRBJ2-3	-	TGTGCCAGCAGCCCAGGGTACCCAGATACGCAGTATTTT	CASSPGYPDTQYF
12	TRBV2	-	TRBJ1-5	-	TGTGCCAGCAGCCTTAACAATCAGCCCCAGCATTTT	CASSLNNQPQHF
14	TRBV7-6	TRBD1	TRBJ1-4	few	TGTGCCAGCAGGGCCGGGACAGACAATGAAAAACTGTTTTTT	CASRAGTDNEKLFF
14	TRBV6-5	-	TRBJ2-3	once	TGTGCCAGCACCCTCCAGGGGAGCACAGATACGCAGTATTTT	CASTLQGSTDTQYF
13	TRBV15	-	TRBJ2-7	-	TGTGCCACCAGCATAGCAGCCCTCTACGAGCAGTACTTC	CATSIAALYEQYF
15	TRBV7-2	-	TRBJ2-3	-	TGTGCCAGCAGCTTGGGCCTAGCGAACACAGATACGCAGTATTTT	CASSLGLANTDTQYF
14	TRBV19	TRBD1	TRBJ1-1	-	TGTGCCAGTAGTGTCCAGGGGGAGTGGGATGAAGCTTTCTTT	CASSVQGEWDEAFF
14	TRBV7-2	-	TRBJ1-1	-	TGTGCCAGCAGCTTAAAGTGGGGGGGCACTGAAGCTTTCTTT	CASSLKWGGTEAFF
14	TRBV7-6	-	TRBJ1-1	-	TGTGCCAGCAGCCCACTCGGTCTGAACACTGAAGCTTTCTTT	CASSPLGLNTEAFF
15	TRBV7-2	TRBD2	TRBJ2-7	-	TGTGCCAGCAGCCTCGGACTAGCCTGGCGCTACGAGCAGTACTTC	CASSLGLAWRYEQYF
15	TRBV19	-	TRBJ1-5	-	TGTGCCAGTAGTTCCAACAGGGATAGCAATCAGCCCCAGCATTTT	CASSSNRDSNQPQHF
16	TRBV10-3	-	TRBJ2-7	-	TGTGCCATCAGTGAAACGGGCGGGGGCAGCTCCTACGAGCAGTACTTC	CAISETGGGSSYEQYF
15	TRBV5-1	TRBD1	TRBJ2-7	-	TGCGCCAGCAGCGTTTCCGGGACAGGGGGCCTCGAGCAGTACTTC	CASSVSGTGGLEQYF
15	TRBV3-1/TRBV3-2	TRBD1	TRBJ2-3	-	TGTGCCAGCAGCCTCCGGGACAGGGGCACAGATACGCAGTATTTT	CASSLRDRGTDTQYF
12	TRBV7-2	-	TRBJ1-2	-	TGTGCCAGCAGCCCGACAGCCTATGGCTACACCTTC	CASSPTAYGYTF
14	TRBV5-1	TRBD2	TRBJ2-7	-	TGCGCCAGCGGACCGACTAGCGGGAGCTACGAGCAGTACTTC	CASGPTSGSYEQYF
14	TRBV5-4	TRBD2	TRBJ2-2	-	TGTGCCAGCAGCAGGGGACTAGCGGCCGGGGAGCTGTTTTTT	CASSRGLAAGELFF
12	TRBV6-5	-	TRBJ1-5	few	TGTGCCAGCAGATTGGAAAGGGGGCCCCAGCATTTT	CASRLERGPQHF
16	TRBV5-8	-	TRBJ2-7	-	TGTGCCAGCAGCTTTGAATCGGGACACCGGTCCTACGAGCAGTACTTC	CASSFESGHRSYEQYF
15	TRBV6-5	TRBD2	TRBJ2-5	-	TGTGCCAGCAGCCGGGGACTAGCGGGCCAAGAGACCCAGTACTTC	CASSRGLAGQETQYF
13	TRBV18	TRBD1	TRBJ2-1	-	TGTGCCAGCTCACCACCGAGGGGGCATGAGCAGTTCTTC	CASSPPRGHEQFF
16	TRBV3-1/TRBV3-2	-	TRBJ1-1	-	TGTGCCAGCAGCCAAGACCTGTCAGGGGTGGAGGTTGAAGCTTTCTTT	CASSQDLSGVEVEAFF
16	TRBV10-2	-	TRBJ2-7	-	TGCGCCAGCAGTGAGTCAAGGGGGGGCCCAACCTACGAGCAGTACTTC	CASSESRGGPTYEQYF
12	TRBV24-1	-	TRBJ1-2	-	TGTGCCACCAGGGACAGTCGGATGGGCTACACCTTC	CATRDSRMGYTF
14	TRBV7-9	-	TRBJ2-1	few	TGTGCCAGCAGCAGGGGAGGCTCCTACAATGAGCAGTTCTTC	CASSRGGSYNEQFF
13	TRBV7-2	-	TRBJ1-1	once	TGTGCCAGCAGAGGAGGACCGAACACTGAAGCTTTCTTT	CASRGGPNTEAFF
13	TRBV4-1	-	TRBJ1-5	-	TGCGCCAGCAGCCCTAGACTGTCTCAGCCCCAGCATTTT	CASSPRLSQPQHF
14	TRBV28	-	TRBJ2-5	many	TGTGCCAGCAGTTCCTGGACACATCAAGAGACCCAGTACTTC	CASSSWTHQETQYF
18	TRBV5-1	TRBD2	TRBJ2-1	-	TGCGCCAGCAGCCTAACCCCGATACTAGCGGGAGGTGACAGTGAGCAGTTCTTC	CASSLTPILAGGDSEQFF
13	TRBV2	TRBD1	TRBJ1-2	once	TGTGCCAGCAGGGGGGACAGGGCTGGAGGCTACACCTTC	CASRGDRAGGYTF
15	TRBV27	-	TRBJ1-1	few	TGTGCCAGCAGTAGCAGGGCGGGACCGAACACTGAAGCTTTCTTT	CASSSRAGPNTEAFF
15	TRBV6-2/TRBV6-3	-	TRBJ1-5	once	TGTGCCAGCAGCGATCCCAGGGGATTGGATCAGCCCCAGCATTTT	CASSDPRGLDQPQHF
18	TRBV4-1	-	TRBJ1-5	few	TGCGCCAGCAGCCCCAAGCATTTCGAGAGGGAGCGCAATCAGCCCCAGCATTTT	CASSPKHFERERNQPQHF
11	TRBV6-5	-	TRBJ1-5	-	TGTGCCAGCAGTCAGGGCCAGCCCCAGCATTTT	CASSQGQPQHF
14	TRBV5-1	TRBD1	TRBJ1-1	-	TGCGCCAGCAGCAAAGGGGGCCCCGGCACTGAAGCTTTCTTT	CASSKGGPGTEAFF
15	TRBV6-6	-	TRBJ2-5	once	TGTGCCAGCAGTTACGGCGGTCCTGGAGGGGAGACCCAGTACTTC	CASSYGGPGGETQYF
19	TRBV24-1	TRBD2	TRBJ2-1	-	TGTGCCACCAGTGACCGTAGCGGGAGGGCCCGTGAGGCCCTGGATGAGCAGTTCTTC	CATSDRSGRAREALDEQFF
12	TRBV11-3	-	TRBJ1-1	-	TGTGCCAGCAGCTTAGCTAGGGGGACAGCTTTCTTT	CASSLARGTAFF
11	TRBV11-2	-	TRBJ2-3	-	TGTGCCAGCAGCCAGACAGTTACGCAGTATTTT	CASSQTVTQYF
13	TRBV10-1	-	TRBJ2-7	-	TGCGCCAGCAGTGATGGACAGCCCTACGAGCAGTACTTC	CASSDGQPYEQYF
14	TRBV7-8	-	TRBJ2-4	once	TGTGCCAGCGCTGGGGTGAAGTTAGCGGACATTCAGTACTTC	CASAGVKLADIQYF
14	TRBV29-1	-	TRBJ1-3	-	TGCAGCGCAGGGGCTGGAAGGTCTGGAAACACCATATATTTT	CSAGAGRSGNTIYF
16	TRBV18	-	TRBJ2-7	-	TGTGCCAGCTCACCACCGTGGAACCAGGGTTCGGAGGAGCAGTACTTC	CASSPPWNQGSEEQYF
15	TRBV9	-	TRBJ2-2	-	TGTGCCAGCAGCGTAGATTTCAGAGGCACCGGGGAGCTGTTTTTT	CASSVDFRGTGELFF
17	TRBV10-3	TRBD1	TRBJ1-5	-	TGTGCCATCAGTGAGAGAGGACAGGGGGTAGGCGATCAGCCCCAGCATTTT	CAISERGQGVGDQPQHF
17	TRBV7-2	-	TRBJ2-2	-	TGTGCCAGCAGCCTATCTAGGCGAACTTGGTCGACCGGGGAGCTGTTTTTT	CASSLSRRTWSTGELFF
16	TRBV5-4	-	TRBJ1-1	-	TGTGCCAGCAGTTCCTCCCCACTGATGATGAACACTGAAGCTTTCTTT	CASSSSPLMMNTEAFF